This T cell receptor beta chain was identified during a study of blood T cell repertoires in COVID-19. Study in general: Samples came from the United States, Italy and Spain, spanning acute and convalescent COVID-19. Sources were T cells, B-cell-depleted T cells, or PBMCs; the material itself was cDNA or gDNA.

Authors' methods: For nucleated cells, counts were estimated from reference gene primer amplification. The table came from immunoSEQ multiplex PCR; TCRdb's copy has only in-frame clones and leaves some out. V and J calls and clone size are those listed in that table; D and trimming were worked out from the DNA. This sample has approximately 65,000 clones, with about 91% found just once. CDR1 is LNHDA, CDR2 SQIVND, per germline (reference sequence). The CDR3 totals 14 residues. Between the trimmed V and J ends, which lost 3 bases and 4 bases, there was a span of 13 bases. Sample: peripheral blood. The rearrangement joins TRBV19 to TRBJ2-7, with D possibly TRBD2 on 6 matching bases. This sequence was found in a woman aged 45-65 years with active COVID-19. CDR3 bases: TGTGCCAGTAGTATTGGTGGCGGGGCGTACGAGCAGTACTTC. As protein: CASSIGGGAYEQYF.